The 20 T cell receptor beta chains below all came from one sample that was sequenced in a study of shared clonotypes between healthy human individuals. Only in-frame clones appear in the TCRdb table, and some are missing; sequencing was by immunoSEQ multiplex PCR. The profile shows roughly 2.5 million clones, around 94% of them singletons. The sequenced sample was naive CD4+ T cells sorted from blood. Subset in this sample: CD45RA+ positively selected. These receptors came from a man aged 18 to 29 in good health.

This clone was observed a single time. The chain joins TRBV19 to TRBJ2-1; maybe TRBD2 (6 bases). V lost 3 bases to trimming and J lost 2 bases, with 11 bases between them. CDR1 is LNHDA, CDR2 SQIVND, per germline (reference sequence). CDR3 length equals 15 residues. The CDR3 protein is CASSMSGVPYNEQFF. In nucleotides, the CDR3 is TGTGCCAGTAGTATGTCGGGGGTTCCCTACAATGAGCAGTTCTTC.

This chain joins TRBV5-1 and TRBJ1-4; D is unresolved. Trimming pared 2 bases from V and 3 bases from J, leaving 14 bases between. The CDR3 is 16 amino acids. Germline assignment: CDR1 SGHRS and CDR2 YFSETQ. CDR3 sequence: CASSFTTKGSNEKLFF. The CDR3 DNA reads TGCGCCAGCAGCTTTACCACAAAGGGTTCTAATGAAAAACTGTTTTTT.

CDR3 protein: CASSLVGPVQSYEQYF. The CDR3 DNA reads as TGTGCCAGCAGCTTAGTAGGCCCGGTACAGAGCTACGAGCAGTACTTC. The V call is TRBV7-2, the J call TRBJ2-7; D is undetermined. V lost 1 base and J lost 3, with 16 bases in between. This CDR3 comprises 16 residues. Per the germline V gene, CDR1 is SGHTA and CDR2 is FQGNSA.

This clone was recorded only once. This same CDR3 is encoded by further DNA sequences in the sample. The chain has TRBV10-3 and TRBJ1-5; no clear D gene. Trimming pared 5 bases from V and 2 bases from J, leaving 10 bases between. From germline, CDR1 is ENHRY and CDR2 SYGVKD. This CDR3 is built from 14 residues. The CDR3 region has the DNA TGTGCCATCAGTTCCGGGCAGGGCAATCAGCCCCAGCATTTT. Translated, it gives CAISSGQGNQPQHF.

This rearrangement joins TRBV7-9 to TRBJ2-5, with unresolved D. Looked up from germline, CDR1 is SEHNR and CDR2 is FQNEAQ (reference sequence). This CDR3 has 16 amino acids. V was pared by 6 bases and J by 5 bases, with 22 bases between. CDR3 nucleotide sequence: TGTGCCAGCAGTGCAAGCCGGGCCCCGGTCAGGGAGACCCAGTACTTC. Translation: CASSASRAPVRETQYF.

The chain links TRBV2 to TRBJ2-2, with 7 bases aligning to TRBD1. Trimming removed 9 bases from V and 2 bases from J; junction bases left unmatched: 6. Germline CDR1 and CDR2: SNHLY and FYNNEI. This CDR3 is 14 amino acids long. CDR3 region: CASGGQINTGELFF. The CDR3 region has the DNA TGTGCCAGTGGGGGACAGATAAACACCGGGGAGCTGTTTTTT. Together with reference TRBV2 and TRBJ2-2, the CDR3 gives the full variable domain: EPEVTQTPSHQVTQMGQEVILRCVPISNHLYFYWYRQILGQKVEFLVSFYNNEISEKSEIFDDQFSVERPDGSNFTLKIRSTKLEDSAMYFCASGGQINTGELFFGEGSRLTVL.

This chain uses TRBV6-5 with TRBJ1-6, with D unclear. Germline V gives CDR1 MNHEY, CDR2 SVGAGI. V was trimmed by 2 bases and J by 12 bases, leaving 8 bases between them. CDR3 length: 12 residues. This CDR3 is CASSYPRGPLHF. The CDR3 coding sequence is TGTGCCAGCAGTTACCCCCGAGGACCCCTCCACTTT.

V usage is TRBV29-1 and J usage is TRBJ1-3; D remains ambiguous. The CDR3 is made up of 13 amino acids. Trimming took 4 bases from V and 2 from J, leaving 9 bases between them. CDR1 is SQVTM and CDR2 is ANQGSEA in the germline V gene. The CDR3 loop is CSVAVQAGNTIYF. The CDR3 nucleotides are TGCAGCGTTGCCGTCCAAGCTGGAAACACCATATATTTT.

A few counts support this clone. Other DNA sequences from this sample encode an identical CDR3 as well. The V gene is TRBV28, the J gene TRBJ1-1; D remains ambiguous. The length of the CDR3 is 12 residues. Per germline, CDR1 MDHEN and CDR2 SYDVKM. Trimming left V 3 bases short and J 0 bases short, with 2 bases between. The CDR3 loop is CASSLLNTEAFF. The CDR3 nucleotides are TGTGCCAGCAGTTTGTTGAACACTGAAGCTTTCTTT.

The gene calls are TRBV10-2 and TRBJ1-5; the D gene is possibly TRBD1 (6 bases). V was pared by 0 bases and J by 0 bases, with 9 bases between. The CDR3 is 16 amino acids. In germline, CDR1 is WSHSY, CDR2 SAAADI. CDR3 protein: CASSESRTDSNQPQHF. In DNA form, the CDR3 reads TGCGCCAGCAGTGAGTCGAGGACAGATAGCAATCAGCCCCAGCATTTT.

V usage is TRBV6-5 and J usage is TRBJ1-5, with D maybe TRBD1 (6 bases). From germline, CDR1 is MNHEY and CDR2 SVGAGI. The CDR3 covers 14 residues. Trimming left V 6 bases short and J 0 bases short, with 9 bases between. CDR3 sequence (DNA): TGTGCCAGCAGACCAGGGGATAGCAATCAGCCCCAGCATTTT. It specifies CASRPGDSNQPQHF.

The chain has TRBV5-1 and TRBJ2-3; 8 bases map to TRBD1. CDR1 and CDR2 from the germline V gene are SGHRS and YFSETQ. This CDR3 comprises 14 residues. J lost 2 bases, V lost 5 bases, and 4 bases had no gene match. The CDR3 spells CASRDRVSTDTQYF. The CDR3 nucleotides are TGCGCCAGCAGGGACAGGGTCTCCACAGATACGCAGTATTTT.

The chain joins TRBV4-1 to TRBJ1-2; D is ambiguous. V was pared by 1 base and J by 4 bases, with 16 bases between. This CDR3 has 16 residues. Germline V lookup: CDR1 MGHRA, CDR2 YSYEKL. Written as DNA, the CDR3 is TGCGCCAGCAGCCAAGGGCCTTCTGTGGGTCCCTATGGCTACACCTTC. This codes for CASSQGPSVGPYGYTF.

This clone was recorded only once. The chain employs TRBV28 and TRBJ1-6, with D possibly TRBD1 on 5 matching bases. The CDR3 covers 20 residues. Per germline, CDR1 MDHEN and CDR2 SYDVKM. V was trimmed by 6 bases and J by 0 bases, leaving 24 bases between them. In DNA, the CDR3 is TGTGCCAGCAGATTGCGTCCTGGGGCATTCCCGAGCTCCTATAATTCACCCCTCCACTTT. Translation gives CASRLRPGAFPSSYNSPLHF.

This sequence joins TRBV6-5 and TRBJ2-7, with a possible D match to TRBD2 (5 bases). The CDR3 contains 14 residues. Trimming cost V 5 bases and J 4 bases, with 15 bases left between them. From germline, CDR1 is MNHEY and CDR2 SVGAGI. CDR3 residues: CASSPAAGRYEQYF. CDR3 sequence (DNA): TGTGCCAGCAGTCCCGCGGCGGGTCGATACGAGCAGTACTTC.

The chain combines TRBV19 with TRBJ1-5; D remains ambiguous. The CDR3 runs 14 residues. V lost 6 bases to trimming and J lost 5 bases, with 14 bases between them. Per the germline V gene, CDR1 is LNHDA and CDR2 is SQIVND (reference sequence). The CDR3 sequence is CASRTMRPYQPQHF. As DNA, the CDR3 is TGTGCCAGTAGGACCATGAGGCCCTATCAGCCCCAGCATTTT.

This clone was seen only once. The chain couples TRBV7-9 to TRBJ2-5; TRBD2 aligns across 10 bases. V lost 7 bases and J lost 5; bases outside the gene matches: 13. The germline V gene has CDR1 SEHNR and CDR2 FQNEAQ (reference sequence). The CDR3 has 16 amino acids. DNA for the CDR3: TGTGCCAGCAACCCATCGGGACTAGCGTCCGGGGAGACCCAGTACTTC. Its translation: CASNPSGLASGETQYF.

This chain links TRBV11-3 with TRBJ2-6; 12 bases match TRBD1. V lost 5 bases to trimming and J lost 4 bases; unmatched junction nucleotides: 9. The CDR3 runs 18 residues. Per the germline V gene, CDR1 is SGHNT and CDR2 is YENEEA. The DNA of the CDR3 is TGTGCCAGCAGCCCTGTGGGACAGGGGGCGCGAGGGGCCAACGTCCTGACTTTC. Protein sequence: CASSPVGQGARGANVLTF.

V is TRBV15 and J is TRBJ2-3, with D unclear. Germline V gene lookup returns CDR1 LNHNV and CDR2 YYDKDF (reference sequence). V lost 6 bases and J lost 6, with 25 bases in between. The CDR3 loop spans 17 amino acids. CDR3 residues: CATSMKLPPASGDTQYF. In nucleotides, the CDR3 is TGTGCCACCAGTATGAAACTTCCCCCAGCATCAGGCGATACGCAGTATTTT.

J is TRBJ1-2 and V is TRBV10-3, with D perhaps TRBD1 (5 bases). CDR3 length: 13 amino acids. Germline V gives CDR1 ENHRY, CDR2 SYGVKD. V lost 7 bases and J lost 4, with 13 bases in between. The CDR3 region has the DNA TGTGCCATCAATTGGGAGGGGACCTATGGCTACACCTTC. It specifies CAINWEGTYGYTF.